A selection of T cell receptor beta chains follows, all from one sample in a study of blood T cell repertoires in COVID-19. The protocol was immunoSEQ multiplex PCR, while the TCRdb copy is restricted to in-frame clones and leaves out a portion. Altogether under 200,000 clones are present, 89% being singletons, with the ten largest covering about 0.8%. The sequenced material came from PBMCs or T cells enriched from blood (not recorded which). These receptors all come from a young woman who had recovered from COVID-19. The conserved cysteine and the conserved F or W are not part of the CDR3 here. The size of a clone is reported for some rows only, either as once, few or many, or as a class for expanded clones.

CDR3 protein: ASSPAGAKSSYEQY
J gene: TRBJ2-7
V gene: TRBV7-2
clone size: NA

CDR3 protein: ASSRGTEYNSPLH
J gene: TRBJ1-6
V gene: TRBV6-2/TRBV6-3
clone size: NA

CDR3 protein: ASSGLAGQETQY
J gene: TRBJ2-5
V gene: TRBV9
clone size: NA

CDR3 protein: ASSSGQGSETQY
J gene: TRBJ2-5
V gene: TRBV7-2
clone size: NA

CDR3 protein: ASSLDAGGQGLYEQY
J gene: TRBJ2-7
V gene: TRBV5-4
clone size: NA

CDR3 protein: ASSSNRGSYEQY
J gene: TRBJ2-7
V gene: TRBV7-8
clone size: NA

CDR3 protein: ASSKTGFITQY
J gene: TRBJ2-3
V gene: TRBV5-6
clone size: NA

CDR3 protein: ASSSFPVLYNEQF
J gene: TRBJ2-1
V gene: TRBV7-7
clone size: NA

CDR3 protein: AISTSGGAQEQF
J gene: TRBJ2-1
V gene: TRBV10-3
clone size: NA

CDR3 protein: ASSLVGRAETQY
J gene: TRBJ2-5
V gene: TRBV5-6
clone size: NA

CDR3 protein: ASSASNIQETQY
J gene: TRBJ2-5
V gene: TRBV28
clone size: NA

CDR3 protein: ASSVAGGPDEQY
J gene: TRBJ2-7
V gene: TRBV19
clone size: NA

CDR3 protein: ASSIGRGINEQY
J gene: TRBJ2-7
V gene: TRBV19
clone size: NA

CDR3 protein: ASSFPGLAGRNEQF
J gene: TRBJ2-1
V gene: TRBV5-4
clone size: once

CDR3 protein: ASSPGLAYNEQF
J gene: TRBJ2-1
V gene: TRBV7-9
clone size: NA

CDR3 protein: ASSSLAGGGYEQY
J gene: TRBJ2-7
V gene: TRBV6-5
clone size: NA

CDR3 protein: ASSSGTAGAGELF
J gene: TRBJ2-2
V gene: TRBV5-4
clone size: NA

CDR3 protein: ASSIGPEVEKLF
J gene: TRBJ1-4
V gene: TRBV25-1
clone size: once

CDR3 protein: ASSIEGGVWQPQH
J gene: TRBJ1-5
V gene: TRBV19
clone size: NA

CDR3 protein: ASRDSEGYT
J gene: TRBJ1-2
V gene: TRBV28
clone size: NA

CDR3 protein: ASKLGTSPYEQY
J gene: TRBJ2-7
V gene: TRBV2
clone size: NA

CDR3 protein: ASSTLRGMSETQY
J gene: TRBJ2-5
V gene: TRBV11-2
clone size: NA

CDR3 protein: ATLHWTANSGNTIY
J gene: TRBJ1-3
V gene: TRBV28
clone size: NA

CDR3 protein: ASSVEGTTTNEQF
J gene: TRBJ2-1
V gene: TRBV9
clone size: NA

CDR3 protein: ASILLGTGELF
J gene: TRBJ2-2
V gene: TRBV28
clone size: NA

CDR3 protein: ASSEAGTQAGLSSYNEQF
J gene: TRBJ2-1
V gene: TRBV2
clone size: NA

CDR3 protein: ASSQVWDLSYEQY
J gene: TRBJ2-7
V gene: TRBV4-2
clone size: NA

CDR3 protein: ASSDRTVNSPLH
J gene: TRBJ1-6
V gene: TRBV11-1
clone size: NA

CDR3 protein: ASSSRGGYGYT
J gene: TRBJ1-2
V gene: TRBV6-5
clone size: NA

CDR3 protein: ASRKQGARAEAF
J gene: TRBJ1-1
V gene: TRBV28
clone size: NA

CDR3 protein: ASSDWSGTEAF
J gene: TRBJ1-1
V gene: TRBV6-4
clone size: NA

CDR3 protein: SARGLLIDTQY
J gene: TRBJ2-3
V gene: TRBV29-1
clone size: NA

CDR3 protein: ASSAGLYPYEQY
J gene: TRBJ2-7
V gene: TRBV11-3
clone size: NA

CDR3 protein: ASLPGGKPSNTEAF
J gene: TRBJ1-1
V gene: TRBV5-1
clone size: NA

CDR3 protein: ASSQASSTLYNEQF
J gene: TRBJ2-1
V gene: TRBV4-1
clone size: NA

CDR3 protein: ASSNRRQGTGNTIY
J gene: TRBJ1-3
V gene: TRBV5-1
clone size: NA

CDR3 protein: ASSYHGQSYEQY
J gene: TRBJ2-7
V gene: TRBV28
clone size: NA

CDR3 protein: ASTGRAGSPLH
J gene: TRBJ1-6
V gene: TRBV19
clone size: once

CDR3 protein: ASSPGVYRTFTDTQY
J gene: TRBJ2-3
V gene: TRBV3-1/TRBV3-2
clone size: NA

CDR3 protein: ASSFRQNKNIQY
J gene: TRBJ2-4
V gene: TRBV2
clone size: NA

CDR3 protein: ASNRGAADTQY
J gene: TRBJ2-3
V gene: TRBV5-1
clone size: NA

CDR3 protein: ASSPGQTFSYEQY
J gene: TRBJ2-7
V gene: TRBV5-8
clone size: NA